This T cell receptor beta chain derives from a study of blood T cells in healthy people across ages. Study summary: Template switching recovered approximately one barcoded beta molecule for every two T cells.

The CDR3 has 13 residues. Germline trimming cut 5 bases from V and 6 bases from J; bases unmatched to any gene: 7. The germline CDR1 and CDR2 sequences are DFQATT and SNEGSKA (reference sequence). Together with a sample-barcoded 5' primer, a J-beta primer mix was included in a second PCR lasting roughly 6 to 12 cycles. Each sample provided no less than 2.5 million CDR3-containing paired-end reads. TCRdb passed the 5' RACE reads through MiXCR, listing each CDR3 protein once. The sample holds approximately 800,000 distinct CDR3 sequences, roughly 50% seen once. The clonotype was recovered from a man older than 75 in good health. The material sequenced was blood. The chain has TRBV20-1 and TRBJ2-7, with 10 bases identical to TRBD2. The CDR3 bases are TGCAGTGCTTCTGCTAGCGGGAGAGGCGAGCAGTACTTC. This translates into CSASASGRGEQYF.